The present entry profiles one TCR beta chain with its context. The antigen remains unidentified. The data derive from a study of T cell responses to AZD1222 COVID-19 vaccine. Looking at the study overall: Investigators merged groups given second doses at roughly 4 or roughly 12 weeks.

Study-wide points: Spike-specific TCR breadth and depth rose after two AZD1222 doses. Vaccine-related CD4 TCRs covered spike, predominating at 160-218 and 743-854. Clonal diversity may have been underestimated in mostly white British donors.

The protocol was immunoSEQ multiplex PCR, while the TCRdb copy is restricted to in-frame clones and leaves out a portion. This table has about 130,000 clones, roughly 90% appearing once. This CDR3 has 14 amino acids. Germline trimming cut 4 bases from V and 8 bases from J; bases unmatched to any gene: 6. The germline CDR1 and CDR2 sequences are SGHRS and YFSETQ. The sample in question was peripheral blood, obtained on day 0 of AZD1222 vaccination. The clonotype originates from an adult in good health. The chain uses TRBV5-1 and TRBJ1-4; 9 nucleotides agree with TRBD1. DNA for the CDR3: TGCGCCAGCAGCATCGGGACAGGGAACGAAAAACTGTTTTTT. Translation: CASSIGTGNEKLFF.